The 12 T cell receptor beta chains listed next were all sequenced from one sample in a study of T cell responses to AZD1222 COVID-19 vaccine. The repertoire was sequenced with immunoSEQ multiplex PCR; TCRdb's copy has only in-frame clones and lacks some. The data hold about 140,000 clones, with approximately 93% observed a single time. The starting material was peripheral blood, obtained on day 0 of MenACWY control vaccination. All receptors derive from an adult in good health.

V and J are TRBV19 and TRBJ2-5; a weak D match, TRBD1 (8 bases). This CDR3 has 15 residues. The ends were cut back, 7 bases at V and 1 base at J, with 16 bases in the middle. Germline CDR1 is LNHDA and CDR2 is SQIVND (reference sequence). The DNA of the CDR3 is TGTGCCAGTAAGCAGAACAGGGGGGGCCAAGAGACCCAGTACTTC. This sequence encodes CASKQNRGGQETQYF.

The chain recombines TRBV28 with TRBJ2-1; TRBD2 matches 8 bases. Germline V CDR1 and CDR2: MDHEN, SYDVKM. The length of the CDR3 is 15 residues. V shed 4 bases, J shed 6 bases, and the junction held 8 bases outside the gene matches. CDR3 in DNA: TGTGCCAGCAGTTCAACCCTAGCGGGTCGCAATGAGCAGTTCTTC. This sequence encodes CASSSTLAGRNEQFF.

The CDR3 nucleotides are TGTGCCAGCAGCAGCGGACTGGCTGAAAAACTGTTTTTT. This sequence encodes CASSSGLAEKLFF. The rearrangement joins TRBV21-1 to TRBJ1-4. TRBV21-1 has pseudogene status. This CDR3 is built from 13 residues.

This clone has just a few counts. CDR3 sequence reads: CATAGLEYNEQFF. The CDR3 coding sequence is TGTGCCACCGCCGGGCTAGAATACAATGAGCAGTTCTTC. The rearrangement joins TRBV24-1 to TRBJ2-1; D is undetermined. V was pared by 9 bases and J by 4 bases, with 12 bases between. In germline, CDR1 is KGHDR, CDR2 SFDVKD. The CDR3 sequence is 13 residues long.

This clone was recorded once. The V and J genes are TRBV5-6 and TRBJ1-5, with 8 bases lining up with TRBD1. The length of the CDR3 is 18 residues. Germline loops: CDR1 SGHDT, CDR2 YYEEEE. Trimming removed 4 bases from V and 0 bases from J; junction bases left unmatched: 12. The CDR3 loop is CASSGGTGEPYSNQPQHF. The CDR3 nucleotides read TGTGCCAGCAGCGGCGGGACAGGAGAACCTTATAGCAATCAGCCCCAGCATTTT.

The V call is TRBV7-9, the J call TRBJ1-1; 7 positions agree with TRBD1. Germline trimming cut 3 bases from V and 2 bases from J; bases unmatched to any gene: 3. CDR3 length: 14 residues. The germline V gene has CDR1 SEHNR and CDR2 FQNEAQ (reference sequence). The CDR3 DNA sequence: TGTGCCAGCAGCTTTTACAGGGGTAACACTGAAGCTTTCTTT. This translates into CASSFYRGNTEAFF.

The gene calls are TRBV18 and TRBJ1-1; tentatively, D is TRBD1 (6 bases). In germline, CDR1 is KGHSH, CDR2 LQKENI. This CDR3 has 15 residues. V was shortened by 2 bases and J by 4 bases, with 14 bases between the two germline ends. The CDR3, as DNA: TGTGCCAGCTCACCAAGCTCGGGGGCCCCCACTGAAGCTTTCTTT. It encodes CASSPSSGAPTEAFF. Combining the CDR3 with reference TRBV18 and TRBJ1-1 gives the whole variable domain NAGVMQNPRHLVRRRGQEARLRCSPMKGHSHVYWYRQLPEEGLKFMVYLQKENIIDESGMPKERFSAEFPKEGPSILRIQQVVRGDSAAYFCASSPSSGAPTEAFFGQGTRLTVV.

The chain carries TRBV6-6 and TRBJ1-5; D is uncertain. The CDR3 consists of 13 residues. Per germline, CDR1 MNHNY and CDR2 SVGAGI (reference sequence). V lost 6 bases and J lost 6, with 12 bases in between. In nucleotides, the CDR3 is TGTGCCAGCAGGGATACCGTTGCTCAGCCCCAGCATTTT. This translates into CASRDTVAQPQHF.

This chain's CDR3 is CASSPPHGLAHEQFF. In DNA form, the CDR3 reads TGTGCCAGCAGCCCCCCCCACGGACTAGCGCATGAGCAGTTCTTC. The chain combines TRBV3-1 (or the pseudogene TRBV3-2) with TRBJ2-1; TRBD2 matches 9 bases. The V gene's germline CDR1 is LGHDT and CDR2 YNNKEL (reference sequence). This CDR3 spans 15 amino acids. The junction had 9 bases not matched to a gene; V was cut back by 4 bases and J by 8 bases.

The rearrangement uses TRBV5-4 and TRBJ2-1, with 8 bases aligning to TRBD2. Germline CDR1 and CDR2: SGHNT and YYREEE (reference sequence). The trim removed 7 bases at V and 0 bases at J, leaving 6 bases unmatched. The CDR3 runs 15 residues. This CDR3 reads CASYSGGSSYNEQFF. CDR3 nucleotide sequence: TGTGCCAGCTATTCGGGGGGGAGCTCCTACAATGAGCAGTTCTTC.

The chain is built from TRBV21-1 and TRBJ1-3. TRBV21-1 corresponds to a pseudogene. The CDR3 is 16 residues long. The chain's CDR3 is CASSKAVREDGNTIYF. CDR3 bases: TGTGCCAGCAGCAAAGCGGTCAGGGAGGATGGAAACACCATATATTTT.

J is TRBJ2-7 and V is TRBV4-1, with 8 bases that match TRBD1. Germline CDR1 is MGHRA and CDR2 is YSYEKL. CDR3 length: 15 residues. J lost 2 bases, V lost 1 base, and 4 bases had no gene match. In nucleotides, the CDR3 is TGCGCCAGCAGCCAAGGAGTGGACAGGGCCTACGAGCAGTACTTC. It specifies CASSQGVDRAYEQYF.